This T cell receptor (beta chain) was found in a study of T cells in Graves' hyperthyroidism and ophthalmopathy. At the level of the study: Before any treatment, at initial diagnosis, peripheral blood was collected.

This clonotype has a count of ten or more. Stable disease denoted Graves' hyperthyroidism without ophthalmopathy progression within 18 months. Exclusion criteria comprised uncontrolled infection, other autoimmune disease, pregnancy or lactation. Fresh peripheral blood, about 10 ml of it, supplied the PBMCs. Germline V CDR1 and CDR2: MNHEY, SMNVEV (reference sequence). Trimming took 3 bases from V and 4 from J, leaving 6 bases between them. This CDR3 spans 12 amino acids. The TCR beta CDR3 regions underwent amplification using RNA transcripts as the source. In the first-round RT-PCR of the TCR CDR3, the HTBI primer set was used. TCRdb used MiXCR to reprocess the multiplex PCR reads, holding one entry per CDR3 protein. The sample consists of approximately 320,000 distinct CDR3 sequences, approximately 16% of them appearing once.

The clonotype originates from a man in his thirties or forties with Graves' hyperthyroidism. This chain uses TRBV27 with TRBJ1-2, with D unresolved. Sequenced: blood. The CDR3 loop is CASSFGGYGYTF. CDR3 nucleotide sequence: TGTGCCAGCAGTTTTGGTGGCTATGGCTACACCTTC.